The 24 T cell receptor beta chains given below trace back to one sample, sequenced in a study of blood T cell repertoires in COVID-19. Sequenced by immunoSEQ multiplex PCR; TCRdb stores in-frame clones only, minus some. The table records roughly 39,000 clones, 80% to 90% of them present only once. The specimen was peripheral blood. The receptors shown here come from a man between 25 and 39 years old with active or convalescent COVID-19.

The chain joins TRBV5-8 to TRBJ2-3; D is unresolved. Trimming left V 5 bases short and J 0 bases short, with 19 bases between. CDR1 and CDR2 from the germline V gene are SGHTS and YDEGEE. The CDR3 totals 17 residues. The CDR3 sequence: CASRRGRGSASTDTQYF. The DNA for the CDR3 is TGTGCCAGCAGGCGCGGTCGTGGCAGCGCTAGCACAGATACGCAGTATTTT.

The V and J genes are TRBV24-1 and TRBJ2-1; TRBD1 aligns across 9 bases. This CDR3 has 18 amino acids. V shed 2 bases, J shed 7 bases, and the junction held 14 bases outside the gene matches. Germline V CDR1 and CDR2: KGHDR, SFDVKD. CDR3 sequence (DNA): TGTGCCACCAGTGATTCCCCCAGAAGGGGACAGGGTACGAATGAGCAGTTCTTC. The encoded protein is CATSDSPRRGQGTNEQFF.

The V call is TRBV10-3, the J call TRBJ1-2, with TRBD1 matching over 7 bases. CDR3 length: 12 residues. The junction had 5 bases not matched to a gene; V was cut back by 4 bases and J by 9 bases. Germline lookup yields CDR1 ENHRY and CDR2 SYGVKD. In DNA, the CDR3 is TGTGCCATCAGTGGGGGGACAGCCCGCTACACCTTC. This sequence encodes CAISGGTARYTF.

A word on this clone: Additional DNA sequences in this sample encode the identical CDR3. This rearrangement joins TRBV29-1 to TRBJ2-1; 10 positions match TRBD1. Germline V CDR1 and CDR2: SQVTM, ANQGSEA. The CDR3 totals 13 residues. The V and J ends lost 7 bases and 2 bases, in that order; junction bases with no gene match: 2. In DNA form, the CDR3 reads TGCAGCGGGGGGACAGGGGCCTACAATGAGCAGTTCTTC. Encoded protein: CSGGTGAYNEQFF.

The CDR3 sequence: CASSQELRYGYTF. The CDR3, as DNA: TGTGCCAGCAGCCAAGAGTTACGGTATGGCTACACCTTC. The chain is built from TRBV14 and TRBJ1-2; D is uncertain. Germline V gene data show CDR1 as SGHDN and CDR2 as FVKESK. Trimming shortened V by 0 bases and J by 5 bases, and 7 bases separated the two germline ends. The CDR3 length is 13 residues.

This chain links TRBV11-2 with TRBJ2-1, with D uncertain. V lost 5 bases and J 4 bases, leaving 15 bases between the germline ends. The CDR3 is made up of 15 amino acids. Germline loops: CDR1 SGHAT, CDR2 FQNNGV. This CDR3 is CASSLLPGVYNEQFF. DNA for the CDR3: TGTGCCAGCAGCCTCCTCCCCGGAGTTTACAATGAGCAGTTCTTC.

The J gene is TRBJ1-5, the V gene TRBV12-5, with 7 bases lining up with TRBD1. With 5 bases clipped from V and 7 bases from J, the junction kept 11 bases outside the gene matches. Germline V gives CDR1 LGHNT, CDR2 FRNRAP. CDR3 length: 15 amino acids. In DNA, the CDR3 is TGTGCTAGTGGTCTGACAGGGATGGGCGACCAGCCCCAGCATTTT. This sequence encodes CASGLTGMGDQPQHF.

J is TRBJ1-2 and V is TRBV14; 10 bases line up with TRBD1. The CDR3 covers 15 residues. V shed 3 bases and J 3 bases; nucleotides not matched to a gene: 4. The V gene's germline CDR1 is SGHDN and CDR2 FVKESK. CDR3 in amino acids: CASSQIGQGDYGYTF. The CDR3 coding sequence is TGTGCCAGCAGCCAGATTGGACAGGGGGACTATGGCTACACCTTC.

The CDR3 is CASSQDEARRSSGNTIYF. In DNA, the CDR3 is TGCGCCAGCAGCCAAGACGAGGCCAGGAGGAGCTCTGGAAACACCATATATTTT. The chain couples TRBV4-1 to TRBJ1-3, with D uncertain. The V gene's germline CDR1 is MGHRA and CDR2 YSYEKL. The CDR3 consists of 18 residues. Trimming stripped 0 bases from V and 0 bases from J, with 15 bases between.

V is TRBV30 and J is TRBJ2-5, with 11 bases that match TRBD1. CDR3 length equals 16 residues. J gave up 7 bases and V 3 bases, and 13 bases lay outside the gene matches. Germline lookup yields CDR1 GTSNPN and CDR2 SVGIG (reference sequence). CDR3: CAWRPRDRGSVGTQYF. CDR3 DNA sequence: TGTGCCTGGAGACCCCGGGACAGGGGGAGCGTCGGGACCCAGTACTTC.

The chain uses TRBV2 and TRBJ1-5; the D gene is possibly TRBD1 (5 bases). Trimming stripped 4 bases from V and 2 bases from J, with 9 bases between. The CDR3 consists of 14 residues. The V gene's germline CDR1 is SNHLY and CDR2 FYNNEI. The CDR3 reads CASSVGARNQPQHF. CDR3 DNA: TGTGCCAGCAGTGTAGGGGCCCGCAATCAGCCCCAGCATTTT.

The chain couples TRBV27 to TRBJ2-7; tentatively, D is TRBD2 (6 bases). This CDR3 has 14 amino acids. CDR1 MNHEY and CDR2 SMNVEV come from the germline V gene (reference sequence). V was clipped by 8 bases and J by 6 bases, with 20 bases between them. The CDR3 reads CASAEDYSVGEQYV. CDR3 bases: TGTGCCAGCGCCGAGGACTACTCCGTTGGCGAGCAGTACGTC.

This clone was counted only a few times. The J gene is TRBJ1-2, the V gene TRBV27; possible D gene TRBD1, 6 bases. With 1 base removed from V and 2 bases from J, the gap between germline ends came to 23 bases. Germline V gene data show CDR1 as MNHEY and CDR2 as SMNVEV (reference sequence). The CDR3 totals 19 residues. In DNA, the CDR3 is TGTGCCAGCAGTTTATATGGGGGTGGCAGGGGCGCTGCCAACTATGGCTACACCTTC. This codes for CASSLYGGGRGAANYGYTF.

J is TRBJ1-1 and V is TRBV27; 9 bases agree with TRBD1. Germline V gene lookup returns CDR1 MNHEY and CDR2 SMNVEV (reference sequence). This CDR3 spans 15 amino acids. J gave up 5 bases and V 6 bases, and 10 bases lay outside the gene matches. In DNA, the CDR3 is TGTGCCAGCAGCCAGAACAGGGGGCGTAGGACTGAAGCTTTCTTT. This translates into CASSQNRGRRTEAFF.

This chain's CDR3 is CASSPGVTYNSPLHF. For the CDR3, the DNA is TGTGCCAGCAGCCCAGGGGTAACCTATAATTCACCCCTCCACTTT. The rearrangement uses TRBV9 and TRBJ1-6; weak D call: TRBD1 (6 bases). Germline-derived CDR1 and CDR2 are SGDLS and YYNGEE. This CDR3 spans 15 amino acids. Trimming cost V 4 bases and J 2 bases, with 10 bases left between them.

This chain uses TRBV6-5 with TRBJ2-5; D perhaps matches TRBD1 (5 bases). Per germline, CDR1 MNHEY and CDR2 SVGAGI. CDR3 length equals 11 residues. Trimming removed 8 bases at V and 4 bases at J, with 8 bases between. CDR3 sequence (DNA): TGTGCCAGCGTCCAGGGAGAGACCCAGTACTTC. This codes for CASVQGETQYF.

The chain recombines TRBV7-9 with TRBJ1-1, with 7 bases matching TRBD1. Germline V gives CDR1 SEHNR, CDR2 FQNEAQ (reference sequence). This CDR3 is 15 amino acids long. The J segment lost 1 base and the V segment lost 4 bases, leaving 6 bases of the junction unmatched. The CDR3, as DNA: TGTGCCAGCAGCTCGAGGGGACAGCGGAACACTGAAGCTTTCTTT. Amino acid sequence: CASSSRGQRNTEAFF.

J is TRBJ1-1 and V is TRBV16, with D possibly being TRBD1 (5 bases). CDR3 length: 16 amino acids. Trimming left V 4 bases short and J 5 bases short, with 20 bases between. CDR1 is KGHSY and CDR2 is FQNENV in the germline V gene. The CDR3 reads CASSPLTPGGGTEAFF. CDR3 nucleotide sequence: TGTGCCAGCAGCCCGCTAACGCCGGGGGGAGGTACTGAAGCTTTCTTT.

This clone has only one observation. The gene calls are TRBV29-1 and TRBJ2-2, with D possibly being TRBD2 (6 bases). The CDR3 consists of 14 residues. In germline, CDR1 is SQVTM, CDR2 ANQGSEA. V shed 3 bases and J shed 5 bases, with 13 bases lying between them. Here the CDR3 reads CSVEASAITGELFF. CDR3 coding DNA: TGCAGCGTTGAGGCTAGCGCGATAACCGGGGAGCTGTTTTTT.

The chain joins TRBV7-9 to TRBJ1-1; D ambiguous. The V end was cut by 5 bases, the J end by 0 bases, with 16 bases between. Per germline, CDR1 SEHNR and CDR2 FQNEAQ (reference sequence). The CDR3 is 16 amino acids. The chain's CDR3 is CASSPVWAEMNTEAFF. The DNA of the CDR3 is TGTGCCAGCAGCCCCGTTTGGGCAGAGATGAACACTGAAGCTTTCTTT.

This rearrangement joins TRBV6-6 to TRBJ1-1; no definite D call. V lost 0 bases, J lost 5 bases, and 7 bases lay in between. Germline V gene lookup returns CDR1 MNHNY and CDR2 SVGAGI (reference sequence). CDR3 length: 13 amino acids. The CDR3 protein is CASSYSRGTEAFF. The CDR3 region has the DNA TGTGCCAGCAGTTACTCGCGGGGTACTGAAGCTTTCTTT.

The chain has TRBV6-1 and TRBJ1-4; no reliable D call. From germline, CDR1 is MNHNS and CDR2 SASEGT. The V and J ends lost 3 bases and 4 bases respectively, with 9 bases between them. The CDR3 loop spans 14 amino acids. The CDR3 DNA is TGTGCCAGCAGTGAGGGCAGCCTTAATGAAAAACTGTTTTTT. Translation gives CASSEGSLNEKLFF.

The chain uses TRBV5-1 and TRBJ2-2, with 7 bases lining up with TRBD1. J gave up 5 bases and V 4 bases, and 11 bases lay outside the gene matches. Germline V gene sequence: CDR1 SGHRS, CDR2 YFSETQ. The CDR3 runs to 16 residues. The CDR3 here is CASSAEGGRGTGELFF. The CDR3 region has the DNA TGCGCCAGCAGCGCAGAAGGGGGCCGGGGAACCGGGGAGCTGTTTTTT.

Only a few counts were recorded for this clone. V is TRBV5-6 and J is TRBJ1-1; 8 bases fit TRBD1. Germline V gives CDR1 SGHDT, CDR2 YYEEEE. The length of the CDR3 is 15 residues. J was trimmed by 3 bases and V by 3 bases; bases with no gene match: 7. The CDR3 DNA reads as TGTGCCAGCAGCTCTTACAGGGGGTGGGACACTGAAGCTTTCTTT. This encodes CASSSYRGWDTEAFF.